This T cell receptor beta chain was found in a study of T cells after posttransplantation cyclophosphamide. The method was immunoSEQ multiplex PCR; TCRdb's version includes in-frame clones alone and lacks a portion of them. The data hold roughly 16,000 clones, with over 75% observed a single time. Sampled 1 year posttransplant, controls received myeloablative marrow transplants, methotrexate and a calcineurin inhibitor. Sample: PBMCs, taken after an allogeneic stem cell transplant with a calcineurin inhibitor and methotrexate. The sequence was obtained from a male patient in his fifties who received an allogeneic stem cell transplant from an unrelated donor, was CMV-positive, and had chronic GVHD only. Some T cells may have originated in the graft donor.

CDR3 in DNA: TGTGCCAGCAGCTTAGTGGGCGGGACCAGTTACAATGAGCAGTTCTTC. This translates into CASSLVGGTSYNEQFF. This sequence joins TRBV11-2 and TRBJ2-1, with D possibly being TRBD2 (6 bases). V dropped 1 base and J dropped 4 bases, with 14 bases sitting between them. Germline V gene lookup returns CDR1 SGHAT and CDR2 FQNNGV. The CDR3 is 16 residues long.